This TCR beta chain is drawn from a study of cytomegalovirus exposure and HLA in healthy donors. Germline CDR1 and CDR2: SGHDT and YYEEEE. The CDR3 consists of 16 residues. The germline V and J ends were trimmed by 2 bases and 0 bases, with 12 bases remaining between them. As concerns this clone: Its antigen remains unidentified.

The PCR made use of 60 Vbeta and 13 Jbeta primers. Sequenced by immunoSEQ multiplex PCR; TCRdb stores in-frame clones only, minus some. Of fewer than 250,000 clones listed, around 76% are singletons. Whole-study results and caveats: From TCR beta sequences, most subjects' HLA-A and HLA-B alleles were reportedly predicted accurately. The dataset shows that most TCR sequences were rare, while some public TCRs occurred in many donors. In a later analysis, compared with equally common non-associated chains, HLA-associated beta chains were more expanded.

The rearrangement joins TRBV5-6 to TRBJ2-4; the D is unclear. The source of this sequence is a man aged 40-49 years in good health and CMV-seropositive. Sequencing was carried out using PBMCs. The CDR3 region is CASSLSRLLAKNIQYF. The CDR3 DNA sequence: TGTGCCAGCAGCTTATCAAGACTTCTAGCCAAAAACATTCAGTACTTC.